These 4 T cell receptor beta chains share one sample of origin, sequenced in a study of blood T cell repertoires in COVID-19. The table came from immunoSEQ multiplex PCR; TCRdb's copy has only in-frame clones and leaves some out. The data hold about 230,000 clones, with over 80% observed a single time. The sequencing sample was made of peripheral blood. The receptors here all came from a man aged 35 to 55 with acute or convalescent COVID-19.

J is TRBJ2-7 and V is TRBV7-2, with 7 bases matching TRBD2. The germline V gene has CDR1 SGHTA and CDR2 FQGNSA. The CDR3 contains 14 residues. V lost 3 bases, J lost 3 bases, and 5 bases stayed unmatched. The CDR3 reads CASSLPSGVYEQYF. The CDR3 DNA reads TGTGCCAGCAGCTTGCCTAGCGGAGTCTACGAGCAGTACTTC.

V gene TRBV5-6 combines with J gene TRBJ1-5; the D is unclear. The CDR3 spans 16 residues. The germline V gene has CDR1 SGHDT and CDR2 YYEEEE. Trimming cost V 4 bases and J 0 bases, with 14 bases left between them. The CDR3 DNA sequence: TGTGCCAGCAGCAAATCGGCGGGCAATAGCAATCAGCCCCAGCATTTT. Amino acid sequence: CASSKSAGNSNQPQHF.

CDR3 in amino acids: CASSQWLHEQFF. The CDR3 DNA reads as TGTGCCAGCAGCCAGTGGCTCCATGAGCAGTTCTTC. This chain links TRBV3-1 (or the pseudogene TRBV3-2) with TRBJ2-1; D unresolved. This CDR3 has 12 amino acids. Germline V gene sequence: CDR1 LGHDT, CDR2 YNNKEL (reference sequence). The V gene lost 3 bases and the J gene lost 8 bases, with 8 bases spanning the gap.

This chain connects TRBV5-5 to TRBJ2-7; D remains ambiguous. V dropped 3 bases and J dropped 2 bases, with 9 bases sitting between them. The CDR3 is 13 amino acids. CDR1 is SGHKS, CDR2 YYEKEE, per germline (reference sequence). The CDR3 here is CASSSYGPYEQYF. CDR3 DNA sequence: TGTGCCAGCAGCTCCTATGGTCCCTACGAGCAGTACTTC.